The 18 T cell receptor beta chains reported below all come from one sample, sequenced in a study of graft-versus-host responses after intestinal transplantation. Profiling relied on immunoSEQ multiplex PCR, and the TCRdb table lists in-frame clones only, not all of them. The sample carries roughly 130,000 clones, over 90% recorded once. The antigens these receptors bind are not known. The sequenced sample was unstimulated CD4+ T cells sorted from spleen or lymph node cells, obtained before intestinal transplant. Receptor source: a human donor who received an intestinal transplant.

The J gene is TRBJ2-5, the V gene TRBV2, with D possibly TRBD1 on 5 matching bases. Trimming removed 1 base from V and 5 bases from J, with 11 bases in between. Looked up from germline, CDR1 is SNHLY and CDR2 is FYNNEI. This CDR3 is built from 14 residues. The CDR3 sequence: CASSEGRALETQYF. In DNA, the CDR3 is TGTGCCAGCAGTGAAGGCAGGGCCCTCGAGACCCAGTACTTC.

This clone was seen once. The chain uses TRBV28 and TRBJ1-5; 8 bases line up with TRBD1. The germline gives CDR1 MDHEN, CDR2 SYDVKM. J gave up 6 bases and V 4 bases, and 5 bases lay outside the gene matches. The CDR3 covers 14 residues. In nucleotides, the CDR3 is TGTGCCAGCAGTTCCCAGGGGGCGGGTCAGCCCCAGCATTTT. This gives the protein CASSSQGAGQPQHF. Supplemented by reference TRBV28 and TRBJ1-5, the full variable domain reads DVKVTQSSRYLVKRTGEKVFLECVQDMDHENMFWYRQDPGLGLRLIYFSYDVKMKEKGDIPEGYSVSREKKERFSLILESASTNQTSMYLCASSSQGAGQPQHFGDGTRLSIL.

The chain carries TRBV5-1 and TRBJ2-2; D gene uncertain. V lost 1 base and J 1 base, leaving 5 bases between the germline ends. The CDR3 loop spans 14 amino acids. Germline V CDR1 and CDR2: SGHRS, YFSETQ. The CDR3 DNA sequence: TGCGCCAGCAGCTTGAACGAGAACACCGGGGAGCTGTTTTTT. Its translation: CASSLNENTGELFF.

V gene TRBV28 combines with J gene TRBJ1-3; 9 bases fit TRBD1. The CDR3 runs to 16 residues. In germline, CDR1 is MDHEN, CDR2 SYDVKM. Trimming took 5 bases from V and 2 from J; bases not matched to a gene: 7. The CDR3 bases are TGTGCCAGCAGTGCACAGGGGGCGCTTCCTGGAAACACCATATATTTT. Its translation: CASSAQGALPGNTIYF.

CDR3 nucleotide sequence: TGCGCCAGCTCCGACAGGAACACTGAAGCTTTCTTT. Amino acid sequence: CASSDRNTEAFF. This chain connects TRBV10-2 to TRBJ1-1; possible D gene TRBD1, 5 bases. Trimming shortened V by 8 bases and J by 1 base, and 8 bases separated the two germline ends. The germline V gene has CDR1 WSHSY and CDR2 SAAADI. CDR3 length equals 12 residues.

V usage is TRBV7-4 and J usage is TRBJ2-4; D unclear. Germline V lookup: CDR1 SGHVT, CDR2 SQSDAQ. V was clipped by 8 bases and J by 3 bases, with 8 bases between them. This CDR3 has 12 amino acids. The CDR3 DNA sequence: TGTGCCAGCCTCGGGCTCAAAAACATTCAGTACTTC. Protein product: CASLGLKNIQYF.

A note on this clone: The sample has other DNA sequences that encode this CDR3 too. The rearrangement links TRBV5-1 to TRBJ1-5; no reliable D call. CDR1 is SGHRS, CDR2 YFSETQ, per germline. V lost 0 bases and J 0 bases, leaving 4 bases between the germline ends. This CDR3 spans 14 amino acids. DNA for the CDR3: TGCGCCAGCAGCTTGGAGGGTAGCAATCAGCCCCAGCATTTT. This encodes CASSLEGSNQPQHF.

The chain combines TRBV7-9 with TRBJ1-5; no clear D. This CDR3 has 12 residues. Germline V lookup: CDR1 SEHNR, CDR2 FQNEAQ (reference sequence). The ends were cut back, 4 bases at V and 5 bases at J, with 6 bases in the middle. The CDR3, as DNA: TGTGCCAGCAGCTCCGCTGATCAGCCCCAGCATTTT. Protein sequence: CASSSADQPQHF.

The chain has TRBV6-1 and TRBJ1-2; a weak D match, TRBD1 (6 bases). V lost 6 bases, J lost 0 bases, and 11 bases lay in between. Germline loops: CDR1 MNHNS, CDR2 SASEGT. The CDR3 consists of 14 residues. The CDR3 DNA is TGTGCCAGCAGAAGACAGGCTACTAACTATGGCTACACCTTC. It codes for CASRRQATNYGYTF.

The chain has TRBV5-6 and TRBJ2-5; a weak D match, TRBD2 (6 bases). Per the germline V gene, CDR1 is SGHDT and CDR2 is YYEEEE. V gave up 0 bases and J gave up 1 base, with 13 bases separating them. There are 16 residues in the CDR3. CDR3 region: CASSLVFGGSQETQYF. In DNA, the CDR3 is TGTGCCAGCAGCTTGGTTTTTGGGGGGAGCCAAGAGACCCAGTACTTC.

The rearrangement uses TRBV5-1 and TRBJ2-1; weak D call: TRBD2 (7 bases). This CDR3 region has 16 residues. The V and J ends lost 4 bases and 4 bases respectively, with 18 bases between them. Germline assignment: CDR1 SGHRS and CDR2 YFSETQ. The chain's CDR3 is CASSPNSGGVYNEQFF. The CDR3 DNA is TGCGCCAGCAGCCCTAACTCGGGGGGCGTTTACAATGAGCAGTTCTTC. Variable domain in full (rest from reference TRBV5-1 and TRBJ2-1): KAGVTQTPRYLIKTRGQQVTLSCSPISGHRSVSWYQQTPGQGLQFLFEYFSETQRNKGNFPGRFSGRQFSNSRSEMNVSTLELGDSALYLCASSPNSGGVYNEQFFGPGTRLTVL.

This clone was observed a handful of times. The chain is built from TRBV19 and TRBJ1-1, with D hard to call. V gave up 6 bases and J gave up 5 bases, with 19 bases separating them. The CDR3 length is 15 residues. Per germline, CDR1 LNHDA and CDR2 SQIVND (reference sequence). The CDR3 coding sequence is TGTGCCAGTAGCATGAGGACCTCCGAGAGGACTGAAGCTTTCTTT. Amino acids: CASSMRTSERTEAFF.

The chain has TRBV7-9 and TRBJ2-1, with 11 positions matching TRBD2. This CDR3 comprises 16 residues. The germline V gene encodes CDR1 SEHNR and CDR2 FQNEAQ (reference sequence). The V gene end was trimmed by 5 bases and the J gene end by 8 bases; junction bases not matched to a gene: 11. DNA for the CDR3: TGTGCCAGCAGCAGATTACTAGCGGGAGAGAGTGATGAGCAGTTCTTC. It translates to CASSRLLAGESDEQFF. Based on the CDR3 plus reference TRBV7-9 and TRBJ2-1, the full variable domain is DTGVSQNPRHKITKRGQNVTFRCDPISEHNRLYWYRQTLGQGPEFLTYFQNEAQLEKSRLLSDRFSAERPKGSFSTLEIQRTEQGDSAMYLCASSRLLAGESDEQFFGPGTRLTVL.

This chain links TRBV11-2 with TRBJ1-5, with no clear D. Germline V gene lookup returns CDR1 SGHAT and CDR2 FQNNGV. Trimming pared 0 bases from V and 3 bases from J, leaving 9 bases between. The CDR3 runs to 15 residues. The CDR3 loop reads CASSLEGGFNQPQHF. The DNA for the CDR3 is TGTGCCAGCAGCTTAGAAGGAGGGTTCAATCAGCCCCAGCATTTT.

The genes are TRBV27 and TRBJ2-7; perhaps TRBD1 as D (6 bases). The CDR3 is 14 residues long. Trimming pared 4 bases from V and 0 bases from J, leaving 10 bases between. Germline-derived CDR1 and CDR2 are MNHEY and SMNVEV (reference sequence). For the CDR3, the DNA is TGTGCCAGCAGTTACAGGGTAACCTCCTACGAGCAGTACTTC. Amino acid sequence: CASSYRVTSYEQYF.

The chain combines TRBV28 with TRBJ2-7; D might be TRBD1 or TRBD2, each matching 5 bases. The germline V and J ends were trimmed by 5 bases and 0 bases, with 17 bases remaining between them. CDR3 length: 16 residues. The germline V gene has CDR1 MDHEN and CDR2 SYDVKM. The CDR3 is CASSLNLGDASYEQYF. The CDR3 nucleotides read TGTGCCAGCAGTCTAAATTTGGGGGATGCCTCCTACGAGCAGTACTTC.

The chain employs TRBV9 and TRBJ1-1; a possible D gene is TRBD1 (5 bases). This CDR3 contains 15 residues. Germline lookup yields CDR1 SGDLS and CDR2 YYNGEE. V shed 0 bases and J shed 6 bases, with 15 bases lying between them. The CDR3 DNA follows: TGTGCCAGCAGCGTAGCTGGGGGGAGGAGGGCTGAAGCTTTCTTT. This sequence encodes CASSVAGGRRAEAFF.

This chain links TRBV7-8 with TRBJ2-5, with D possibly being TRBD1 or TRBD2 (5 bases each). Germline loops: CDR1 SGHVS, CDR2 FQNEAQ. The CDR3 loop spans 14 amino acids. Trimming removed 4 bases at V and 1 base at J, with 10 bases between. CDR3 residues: CASSSGRLQETQYF. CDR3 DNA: TGTGCCAGCAGCTCGGGACGGCTCCAAGAGACCCAGTACTTC.